This TCR beta chain is from a study of technical replicates of blood from several donors. Produced via immunoSEQ multiplex PCR; TCRdb's table is partial and in-frame only. Here the sample spans under 90,000 clones, around 94% being singletons. The CDR3 runs to 15 residues. Germline V gene lookup returns CDR1 MNHEY and CDR2 SMNVEV (reference sequence). V was pared by 4 bases and J by 1 base, with 5 bases of the junction left unmatched. The chain carries TRBV27 and TRBJ2-3, with 7 bases aligning to TRBD1. The sequenced material came from T cells isolated from PBMCs. The TCR sequence derives from a human donor in good health. The CDR3 DNA follows: TGTGCCAGCAGTTCTTGGACAGGAGGCACAGATACGCAGTATTTT. It specifies CASSSWTGGTDTQYF.